A single T cell receptor beta chain is shown here with its context. The table came from immunoSEQ multiplex PCR; TCRdb's copy has only in-frame clones and leaves some out. This repertoire shows about 76,000 clones, about 80% found once; its top ten account for 15%. The data stem from a study of blood T cell repertoires in COVID-19. The overall study: Sample material is recorded as cDNA or gDNA derived from T cells, B-cell-depleted T cells, or PBMCs.

V lost 5 bases to trimming and J lost 8 bases; unmatched junction nucleotides: 3. The CDR3 is 13 residues long. Per germline, CDR1 SSHAT and CDR2 FNYEAQ (reference sequence). This clonotype originated in a human donor in a cohort sampled during active COVID-19. The chain is built from TRBV7-7 and TRBJ2-1; TRBD1 matches at 10 bases. The sequenced sample was peripheral blood. The CDR3 coding sequence is TGTGCCAGCAGCAGGGACAGGGGCGATGAGCAGTTCTTC. This codes for CASSRDRGDEQFF.